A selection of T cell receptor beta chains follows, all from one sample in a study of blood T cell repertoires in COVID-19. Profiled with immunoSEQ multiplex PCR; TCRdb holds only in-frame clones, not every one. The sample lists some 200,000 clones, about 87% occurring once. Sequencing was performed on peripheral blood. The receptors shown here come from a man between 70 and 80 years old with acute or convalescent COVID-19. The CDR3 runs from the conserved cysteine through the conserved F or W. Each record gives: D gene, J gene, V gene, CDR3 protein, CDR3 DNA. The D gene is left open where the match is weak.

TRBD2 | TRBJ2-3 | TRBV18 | CASSPRILAGNTDTQYF | TGTGCCAGCTCACCACGGATCCTAGCGGGAAACACAGATACGCAGTATTTT
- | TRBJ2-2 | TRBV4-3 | CASSQDVATAGTGELFF | TGCGCCAGCAGCCAAGATGTTGCCACAGCTGGGACCGGGGAGCTGTTTTTT
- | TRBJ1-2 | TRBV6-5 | CASSFRGPGDYGYTF | TGTGCCAGCAGTTTTAGGGGCCCGGGGGACTATGGCTACACCTTC
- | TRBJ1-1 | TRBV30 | CAWSRAGGAFF | TGTGCCTGGAGTCGGGCGGGAGGAGCTTTCTTT
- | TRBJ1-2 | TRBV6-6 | CASSPPGQPNYGYTF | TGTGCCAGCAGCCCACCGGGACAACCTAACTATGGCTACACCTTC
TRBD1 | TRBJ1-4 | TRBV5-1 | CASSAEGQTYEKLFF | TGCGCCAGCAGCGCTGAGGGACAGACCTATGAAAAACTGTTTTTT
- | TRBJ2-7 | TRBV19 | CASSIGGPLSTYEQYF | TGTGCCAGTAGTATAGGCGGGCCCCTCTCAACCTACGAGCAGTACTTC
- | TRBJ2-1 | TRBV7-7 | CASSLDSENEQFF | TGTGCTAGCAGCTTGGACAGCGAGAATGAGCAGTTCTTC
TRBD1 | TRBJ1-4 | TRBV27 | CASGAGTGREKLFF | TGTGCCAGCGGGGCCGGGACAGGGCGAGAAAAACTGTTTTTT
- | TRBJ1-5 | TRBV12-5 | CASGLRTDPVGNQPQHF | TGTGCTAGTGGTCTAAGGACAGACCCGGTGGGCAATCAGCCCCAGCATTTT
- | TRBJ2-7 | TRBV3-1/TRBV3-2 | CASRISASYEQYF | TGTGCCAGCAGAATTAGCGCCTCCTACGAGCAGTACTTC
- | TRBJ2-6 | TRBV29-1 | CSVLAGANVLTF | TGCAGCGTTTTGGCAGGGGCCAACGTCCTGACTTTC
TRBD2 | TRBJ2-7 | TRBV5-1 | CASSLKPGLAGEEQYF | TGCGCCAGCAGCTTAAAACCGGGACTAGCGGGAGAAGAGCAGTACTTC
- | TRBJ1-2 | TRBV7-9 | CASSSGLANYGYTF | TGTGCCAGCAGCTCAGGGTTAGCTAACTATGGCTACACCTTC
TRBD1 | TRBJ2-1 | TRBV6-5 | CASSYAGQGIYNEQFF | TGTGCCAGCAGTTACGCGGGACAGGGCATCTACAATGAGCAGTTCTTC
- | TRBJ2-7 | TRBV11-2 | CASSLFVGVEQYF | TGTGCCAGCAGCCTCTTTGTGGGAGTAGAGCAGTACTTC
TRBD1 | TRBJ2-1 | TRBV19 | CASSTPGQGFTEQFF | TGTGCCAGTAGTACGCCGGGACAGGGGTTTACTGAGCAGTTCTTC
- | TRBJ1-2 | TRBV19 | CASSISSDSGAGYGYTF | TGTGCCAGTAGTATCTCTTCTGATTCAGGGGCTGGATATGGCTACACCTTC